A single sample gave rise to the 25 T cell receptor beta chains below, sequenced in a study of CD4 T cells in relation to SARS-CoV-2 and coronaviruses. Before the COVID-19 pandemic, during about 2010-2018, CD4+ T cells were taken from unexposed donors. Isolation of CD4+ T cells took place after approximately eleven days in culture. Libraries were prepared by immunoSEQ multiplex PCR; TCRdb keeps only in-frame clonotypes and omits some of them. This repertoire shows 10,000 to 15,000 clones, 69% found once; its top ten account for approximately 8%. Their cognate antigens are unknown. Sequencing was carried out using CD4+ T cells from PBMCs, cultured in vitro. The receptors originated from a human donor in good health.

In its sample, this clone was seen a few times. The V call is TRBV5-1, the J call TRBJ2-1, with D perhaps matching TRBD1 (6 bases). This CDR3 comprises 14 residues. Germline CDR1 reads SGHRS; CDR2 reads YFSETQ. V lost 3 bases and J lost 2, with 9 bases in between. CDR3 sequence reads: CASSSDSAYNEQFF. DNA of the CDR3: TGCGCCAGCAGCTCGGACAGCGCCTACAATGAGCAGTTCTTC.

The V and J genes are TRBV28 and TRBJ2-2, with no clear D. The CDR3 length is 13 residues. Trimming took 2 bases from V and 4 from J, leaving 5 bases between them. Germline V gene sequence: CDR1 MDHEN, CDR2 SYDVKM. The CDR3 sequence: CASSLTPTGELFF. The CDR3 DNA is TGTGCCAGCAGTTTAACCCCCACCGGGGAGCTGTTTTTT.

V usage is TRBV20-1 and J usage is TRBJ2-1; TRBD2 aligns across 10 bases. Germline values: CDR1 DFQATT, CDR2 SNEGSKA (reference sequence). The CDR3 runs to 16 residues. Trimming removed 3 bases from V and 1 base from J; junction bases left unmatched: 6. CDR3 nucleotides: TGCAGTGCTAGTGGGGCTAGCGGGAGATCCTACAATGAGCAGTTCTTC. Translated: CSASGASGRSYNEQFF.

CDR3 protein: CASSPGRTDTQYF. The DNA for the CDR3 is TGTGCCAGCAGCCCCGGCCGCACAGATACGCAGTATTTT. The chain employs TRBV7-3 and TRBJ2-3; D gene unclear. V gave up 5 bases and J gave up 1 base, with 7 bases separating them. Germline V gene data show CDR1 as SGHTA and CDR2 as FQGTGA. The CDR3 length is 13 residues.

This chain joins TRBV2 and TRBJ2-3, with 7 bases matching TRBD2. In germline, CDR1 is SNHLY, CDR2 FYNNEI. After removal of 6 bases from V and 0 bases from J, the junction contained 3 bases not matched to a gene. The CDR3 loop spans 14 amino acids. For the CDR3, the DNA is TGTGCCAGCAGAACTAGCGCCAGCACAGATACGCAGTATTTT. Amino acid sequence: CASRTSASTDTQYF. The whole variable domain, remainder taken from reference TRBV2 and TRBJ2-3, is EPEVTQTPSHQVTQMGQEVILRCVPISNHLYFYWYRQILGQKVEFLVSFYNNEISEKSEIFDDQFSVERPDGSNFTLKIRSTKLEDSAMYFCASRTSASTDTQYFGPGTRLTVL.

The rearrangement joins TRBV5-1 to TRBJ2-7; D is uncertain. V was shortened by 2 bases and J by 3 bases, with 12 bases between the two germline ends. CDR3 length equals 14 residues. Germline CDR1 SGHRS, CDR2 YFSETQ. The DNA for the CDR3 is TGCGCCAGCAGCTTCTGGGCAGTAGACTACGAGCAGTACTTC. Encoded protein: CASSFWAVDYEQYF.

The chain has TRBV10-1 and TRBJ2-7; TRBD1 aligns across 8 bases. Germline loops: CDR1 WNHNN, CDR2 SYGVQD (reference sequence). The CDR3 is 14 amino acids. Trimming removed 3 bases from V and 6 bases from J; junction bases left unmatched: 7. The CDR3 DNA follows: TGCGCCAGCAGTGATTACAGGGGGGAGACCGAGCAGTACTTC. Translating it yields CASSDYRGETEQYF.

The chain uses TRBV14 and TRBJ2-2; maybe TRBD1 (5 bases). V lost 1 base and J lost 0, with 15 bases in between. Germline V lookup: CDR1 SGHDN, CDR2 FVKESK. The CDR3 totals 18 residues. CDR3 DNA sequence: TGTGCCAGCAGCCAAGCAGGGTCGTTCCTCGCGAACACCGGGGAGCTGTTTTTT. Translation: CASSQAGSFLANTGELFF.

This clone turned up a few times. For the CDR3, the DNA is TGTGCCAGCAGCTTAGGGGGATGGGGTGAAAAACTGTTTTTT. This sequence encodes CASSLGGWGEKLFF. This chain connects TRBV11-2 to TRBJ1-4; D remains ambiguous. Trimming left V 1 base short and J 7 bases short, with 10 bases between. The CDR3 loop spans 14 amino acids. Germline assignment: CDR1 SGHAT and CDR2 FQNNGV.

The chain employs TRBV11-2 and TRBJ1-1, with 7 bases matching TRBD1. Germline values: CDR1 SGHAT, CDR2 FQNNGV. This CDR3 has 13 amino acids. V shed 6 bases, J shed 3 bases, and the junction held 4 bases outside the gene matches. CDR3 amino acids: CASRYTGDTEAFF. The DNA for the CDR3 is TGTGCCAGCAGGTATACAGGGGACACTGAAGCTTTCTTT.

The J gene is TRBJ2-7, the V gene TRBV9; TRBD1 agrees at 9 bases. Germline V CDR1 and CDR2: SGDLS, YYNGEE. This CDR3 has 15 amino acids. Losses at the gene ends were 3 bases for V and 2 bases for J; bases not matched to a gene: 6. The DNA for the CDR3 is TGTGCCAGCAGCGGCGGGACAGGGCTCGCCTACGAGCAGTACTTC. Amino acids: CASSGGTGLAYEQYF.

The gene calls are TRBV6-5 and TRBJ1-2; the D gene is possibly TRBD1 (6 bases). The CDR3 runs 13 residues. CDR1 and CDR2 (germline): MNHEY, SVGAGI. The V and J ends lost 4 bases and 8 bases respectively, with 14 bases between them. CDR3 residues: CASSFSGAAGYTF. CDR3 nucleotides: TGTGCCAGCAGTTTCTCAGGGGCGGCGGGCTACACCTTC.

This clone was observed a handful of times. This chain links TRBV28 with TRBJ1-5; 11 positions agree with TRBD1. Germline V CDR1 and CDR2: MDHEN, SYDVKM. V shed 5 bases, J shed 12 bases, and the junction held 9 bases outside the gene matches. The CDR3 is 14 residues long. CDR3: CASSTKGQGGNQHF. The DNA for the CDR3 is TGTGCCAGCAGTACTAAGGGACAGGGGGGGAACCAGCATTTT.

This clone was seen just once. The chain couples TRBV9 to TRBJ2-2, with D uncertain. There are 14 residues in the CDR3. Germline V gene lookup returns CDR1 SGDLS and CDR2 YYNGEE. V was trimmed by 0 bases and J by 1 base, leaving 4 bases between them. CDR3 sequence (DNA): TGTGCCAGCAGCGTAGCCCTGAACACCGGGGAGCTGTTTTTT. This encodes CASSVALNTGELFF.

The rearrangement uses TRBV18 and TRBJ2-7; 9 bases fit TRBD1. Germline assignment: CDR1 KGHSH and CDR2 LQKENI. CDR3 length: 16 amino acids. The V and J ends lost 3 bases and 4 bases, in that order; junction bases with no gene match: 10. CDR3 bases: TGTGCCAGCTCACCTGTTTCGGGACAGGGTGGTTACGAGCAGTACTTC. This gives the protein CASSPVSGQGGYEQYF.

The V and J genes are TRBV18 and TRBJ1-5; 7 bases are a match to TRBD1. The CDR3 covers 16 residues. V gave up 3 bases and J gave up 4 bases; unmatched junction bases: 9. Germline CDR1 and CDR2: KGHSH and LQKENI. CDR3 coding DNA: TGTGCCAGCTCACCTGTCGGAGACAGGGTTAATCAGCCCCAGCATTTT. Encoded protein: CASSPVGDRVNQPQHF.

This clone was seen more than once but under ten times. V is TRBV3-1 (or the pseudogene TRBV3-2) and J is TRBJ1-2; D uncertain. V was trimmed by 4 bases and J by 8 bases, leaving 20 bases between them. CDR1 and CDR2 (germline): LGHDT, YNNKEL (reference sequence). The CDR3 covers 15 residues. CDR3 sequence: CASSPRGGAMEGYTF. Written as DNA, the CDR3 is TGTGCCAGCAGCCCACGGGGAGGAGCGATGGAGGGCTACACCTTC.

This clone showed up just a few times. The chain links TRBV6-5 to TRBJ2-2; 10 nucleotides match TRBD1. V lost 5 bases, J lost 3 bases, and 3 bases stayed unmatched. The CDR3 runs to 15 residues. Germline V CDR1 and CDR2: MNHEY, SVGAGI. CDR3: CASSPGTGDTGELFF. CDR3 coding DNA: TGTGCCAGCAGTCCTGGGACAGGGGACACCGGGGAGCTGTTTTTT.

The CDR3 DNA reads as TGTGCCAGCAGCTCCGTACCGGGATCGACTAGCTTTCGCACAGATACGCAGTATTTT. It is translated as CASSSVPGSTSFRTDTQYF. The V and J genes are TRBV7-3 and TRBJ2-3; 7 bases map to TRBD2. Per the germline V gene, CDR1 is SGHTA and CDR2 is FQGTGA. Trimming removed 4 bases from V and 1 base from J; junction bases left unmatched: 17. The CDR3 contains 19 residues.

The genes are TRBV15 and TRBJ2-3; D is possibly TRBD2 (5 bases). The V end was cut by 9 bases, the J end by 1 base, with 8 bases between. The CDR3 runs 12 residues. Germline values: CDR1 LNHNV, CDR2 YYDKDF (reference sequence). The CDR3 here is CATSGGTDTQYF. CDR3 nucleotide sequence: TGTGCCACTTCCGGGGGCACAGATACGCAGTATTTT.

V and J are TRBV9 and TRBJ1-6; a possible D gene is TRBD1 (5 bases). This CDR3 region has 13 residues. Germline CDR1 SGDLS, CDR2 YYNGEE. V was pared by 7 bases and J by 4 bases, with 9 bases between. DNA of the CDR3: TGTGCCAGCGGCGACAGTTATAATTCACCCCTCCACTTT. Its protein product is CASGDSYNSPLHF.

The genes are TRBV11-2 and TRBJ2-1, with 13 nucleotides matching TRBD2. J gave up 6 bases and V 1 base, and 6 bases lay outside the gene matches. Per the germline V gene, CDR1 is SGHAT and CDR2 is FQNNGV. The CDR3 has 17 residues. This CDR3 reads CASSLAAGTSGINEQFF. The CDR3 coding sequence is TGTGCCAGCAGCTTAGCTGCCGGGACTAGCGGGATCAATGAGCAGTTCTTC.

The chain joins TRBV2 to TRBJ1-1; D unclear. Germline lookup yields CDR1 SNHLY and CDR2 FYNNEI. With 6 bases removed from V and 0 bases from J, the gap between germline ends came to 8 bases. The CDR3 spans 13 residues. CDR3 nucleotides: TGTGCCAGCAGGGTCAATATGAACACTGAAGCTTTCTTT. Its protein product is CASRVNMNTEAFF. The full variable domain, with the rest looked up from reference TRBV2 and TRBJ1-1, is EPEVTQTPSHQVTQMGQEVILRCVPISNHLYFYWYRQILGQKVEFLVSFYNNEISEKSEIFDDQFSVERPDGSNFTLKIRSTKLEDSAMYFCASRVNMNTEAFFGQGTRLTVV.

CDR3 residues: CASSQGQSYEQYF. In DNA, the CDR3 is TGTGCCAGCAGCCAAGGACAATCCTACGAGCAGTACTTC. This chain connects TRBV3-1 (or the pseudogene TRBV3-2) to TRBJ2-7; D unclear. This CDR3 is 13 amino acids long. CDR1 LGHDT and CDR2 YNNKEL come from the germline V gene (reference sequence). V lost 1 base and J 1 base, leaving 5 bases between the germline ends.

This clone was counted only a few times. The chain carries TRBV15 and TRBJ2-1; no firm D call. V lost 0 bases and J 13 bases, leaving 13 bases between the germline ends. CDR1 and CDR2 from the germline V gene are LNHNV and YYDKDF (reference sequence). CDR3 length: 13 amino acids. The CDR3 protein is CATSRDGAWEQFF. In nucleotides, the CDR3 is TGTGCCACCAGCAGAGATGGCGCTTGGGAACAGTTCTTC.